This T cell receptor beta chain was sequenced for a study of T cell responses to AZD1222 COVID-19 vaccine. Regarding the study as a whole: CD4 TCRs associated with vaccination spanned spike, dominating at 160-218 and 743-854.

Details on this clone: Its antigen remains unknown.

From germline, CDR1 is LGHDT and CDR2 YNNKEL (reference sequence). V was pared by 4 bases and J by 1 base, with 17 bases between. There are 17 residues in the CDR3. Method: immunoSEQ multiplex PCR; TCRdb's copy keeps in-frame clones and lacks some. The table has fewer than 150,000 clones, roughly 88% seen once. The clonotype originates from an adult in good health. The sequenced sample was peripheral blood, obtained on day 0 of AZD1222 vaccination. The chain employs TRBV3-1 (or the pseudogene TRBV3-2) and TRBJ2-1; a weak D match, TRBD1 (8 bases). The CDR3 reads CASSPPGGGSSYNEQFF. In DNA form, the CDR3 reads TGTGCCAGCAGCCCTCCAGGGGGCGGGAGTTCCTACAATGAGCAGTTCTTC.